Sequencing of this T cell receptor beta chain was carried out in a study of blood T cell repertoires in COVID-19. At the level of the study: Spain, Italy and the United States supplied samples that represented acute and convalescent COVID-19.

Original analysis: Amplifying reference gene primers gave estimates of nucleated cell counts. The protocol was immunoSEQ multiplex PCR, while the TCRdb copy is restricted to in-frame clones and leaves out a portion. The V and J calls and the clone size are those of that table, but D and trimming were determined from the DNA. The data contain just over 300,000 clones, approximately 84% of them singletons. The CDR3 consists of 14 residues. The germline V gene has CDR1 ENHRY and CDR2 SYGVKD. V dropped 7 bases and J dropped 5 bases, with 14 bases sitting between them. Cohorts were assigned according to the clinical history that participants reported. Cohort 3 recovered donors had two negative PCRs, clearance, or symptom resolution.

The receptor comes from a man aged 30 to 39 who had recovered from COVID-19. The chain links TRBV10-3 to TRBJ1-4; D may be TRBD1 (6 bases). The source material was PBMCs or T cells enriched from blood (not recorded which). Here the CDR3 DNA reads TGTGCCATCAAAGACAGGCTATCGAATGAAAAACTGTTTTTT. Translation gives CAIKDRLSNEKLFF.